The rows below give T cell receptor beta chains drawn from one sample of a study of blood T cells in healthy people across ages. MiXCR, applied by TCRdb to the 5' RACE reads, yields one record per CDR3 protein. The sample has some 760,000 distinct CDR3 sequences, around a quarter seen once. The same sample was also studied in work on T cells of mothers and their children.

The sequenced sample consisted of blood. The receptor source for this set is a boy between 5 and 17 years old in good health. CDR3s include the opening cysteine and the closing phenylalanine or tryptophan. D genes are given only for firm matches. Clone size is not always given. Where it is, it says once, few, many or a class for expanded clones.

d_call: -; j_call: TRBJ2-2; clone_size: few; v_call: TRBV7-2; cdr3_nt: TGTGCCAGCAGTTGGAGACGCGGGGAGCTGTTTTTT; cdr3_aa: CASSWRRGELFF
d_call: -; j_call: TRBJ1-1; clone_size: few; v_call: TRBV18; cdr3_nt: TGTGCCAGCTCACAACCTCAGGGGCTGGCTGAAGCTTTCTTT; cdr3_aa: CASSQPQGLAEAFF
d_call: -; j_call: TRBJ2-5; clone_size: -; v_call: TRBV20-1; cdr3_nt: TGCAGTGCTAAAGCGCAAGAGACCCAGTACTTC; cdr3_aa: CSAKAQETQYF
d_call: TRBD2; j_call: TRBJ2-1; clone_size: few; v_call: TRBV15; cdr3_nt: TGTGCCACCAGCAGAGGACTAGCGGGAGGAGAGGGTGAGCAGTTCTTC; cdr3_aa: CATSRGLAGGEGEQFF
d_call: TRBD1; j_call: TRBJ2-1; clone_size: -; v_call: TRBV29-1; cdr3_nt: TGCAGCGTTGATCTGGGCCAGGGGGTCAATGAGCAGTTCTTC; cdr3_aa: CSVDLGQGVNEQFF
d_call: TRBD2; j_call: TRBJ2-5; clone_size: -; v_call: TRBV29-1; cdr3_nt: TGCAGCGTTGAAGGAGTGCGGGGGGTTCCCCAAGAGACCCAGTACTTC; cdr3_aa: CSVEGVRGVPQETQYF
d_call: -; j_call: TRBJ2-3; clone_size: few; v_call: TRBV28; cdr3_nt: TGTGCCAGCAGTTTCGGGCTAGATACGCAGTATTTT; cdr3_aa: CASSFGLDTQYF
d_call: TRBD1; j_call: TRBJ2-5; clone_size: few; v_call: TRBV30; cdr3_nt: TGTGCCTGGAGTGCAGGGACAGGTAGTCAAGAGACCCAGTACTTC; cdr3_aa: CAWSAGTGSQETQYF
d_call: -; j_call: TRBJ2-5; clone_size: -; v_call: TRBV7-2; cdr3_nt: TGTGCCAGCAGCGCGCAGGGCCCCGGGGAGACCCAGTACTTC; cdr3_aa: CASSAQGPGETQYF
d_call: TRBD1; j_call: TRBJ2-7; clone_size: few; v_call: TRBV6-5; cdr3_nt: TGTGCCAGCAGAGGGACAGGGAACACCTACGAGCAGTACTTC; cdr3_aa: CASRGTGNTYEQYF
d_call: TRBD2; j_call: TRBJ2-1; clone_size: many; v_call: TRBV7-6; cdr3_nt: TGTGCCAGCAGCGCGAGCTCTAGCGGGAGAAATGAGCAGTTCTTC; cdr3_aa: CASSASSSGRNEQFF
d_call: TRBD2; j_call: TRBJ2-4; clone_size: few; v_call: TRBV15; cdr3_nt: TGTGCCACCAGTTCCGGGACTACTATCTACTTC; cdr3_aa: CATSSGTTIYF
d_call: -; j_call: TRBJ2-1; clone_size: -; v_call: TRBV6-2/TRBV6-3; cdr3_nt: TGTGCCAGCAGTTCCCCCTCAGCGCCGCTATACAATGAGCAGTTCTTC; cdr3_aa: CASSSPSAPLYNEQFF
d_call: TRBD2; j_call: TRBJ2-1; clone_size: -; v_call: TRBV4-2; cdr3_nt: TGTGCCAGCAGCCAAGTCACTAGCGGGAACTACAATGAGCAGTTCTTC; cdr3_aa: CASSQVTSGNYNEQFF
d_call: -; j_call: TRBJ1-2; clone_size: few; v_call: TRBV24-1; cdr3_nt: TGTGCCACCAGTGAAGGACAGAACTATGGCTGCACCTTC; cdr3_aa: CATSEGQNYGCTF
d_call: TRBD2; j_call: TRBJ2-7; clone_size: -; v_call: TRBV29-1; cdr3_nt: TGCAGCGTTGTAGCGGGACTATCCTCCTACGAGCAGTACTTC; cdr3_aa: CSVVAGLSSYEQYF
d_call: -; j_call: TRBJ2-3; clone_size: many; v_call: TRBV4-3; cdr3_nt: TGCGCCAGCAGCCAGGCTACGCGGAACACAGATACGCAGTATTTT; cdr3_aa: CASSQATRNTDTQYF
d_call: TRBD2; j_call: TRBJ2-3; clone_size: few; v_call: TRBV20-1; cdr3_nt: TGCAGTGCTCGACTAGCGGGGAGCACAGATACGCAGTATTTT; cdr3_aa: CSARLAGSTDTQYF
d_call: -; j_call: TRBJ1-1; clone_size: -; v_call: TRBV6-5; cdr3_nt: TGTGCCAGCAGTAAGGACCGAGGGCAGGCTGAAGCTTTCTTT; cdr3_aa: CASSKDRGQAEAFF
d_call: -; j_call: TRBJ1-1; clone_size: many; v_call: TRBV7-9; cdr3_nt: TGTGCCAGCAGCTTTGGGACACGACCGGACTCACCCAACTTT; cdr3_aa: CASSFGTRPDSPNF
d_call: -; j_call: TRBJ2-3; clone_size: few; v_call: TRBV15; cdr3_nt: TGTGCCACCAGCAGAGATAGGGGGACTAGCACAGATACGCAGTATTTT; cdr3_aa: CATSRDRGTSTDTQYF
d_call: -; j_call: TRBJ2-3; clone_size: few; v_call: TRBV5-1; cdr3_nt: TGCGCCAGCAGCCAGGTGGTGGGGAGCACAGATACGCAGTATTTT; cdr3_aa: CASSQVVGSTDTQYF
d_call: TRBD1; j_call: TRBJ2-1; clone_size: -; v_call: TRBV5-1; cdr3_nt: TGCGCCAGCAGCCGGACAGGGAACTCCTACAATGAGCAGTTCTTC; cdr3_aa: CASSRTGNSYNEQFF
d_call: TRBD2; j_call: TRBJ2-5; clone_size: few; v_call: TRBV2; cdr3_nt: TGTGCCAGCAGTGAGCGGGGGGGGGATCTGCGAGAGACCCAGTACTTC; cdr3_aa: CASSERGGDLRETQYF
d_call: -; j_call: TRBJ1-1; clone_size: few; v_call: TRBV12-3/TRBV12-4; cdr3_nt: TGTGCCAGCAGCTTACGACAGTACCTGAACACTGAAGCTTTCTTT; cdr3_aa: CASSLRQYLNTEAFF
d_call: TRBD2; j_call: TRBJ2-5; clone_size: few; v_call: TRBV3-1; cdr3_nt: TGTGCCAGCAGCCAAGGCCTAGCGGGAGGTGGGACCCAGTACTTC; cdr3_aa: CASSQGLAGGGTQYF
d_call: -; j_call: TRBJ1-5; clone_size: -; v_call: TRBV20-1; cdr3_nt: TGCAGTGCTAGAGGCCCTGGGCAGCCCCAGCATTTT; cdr3_aa: CSARGPGQPQHF
d_call: -; j_call: TRBJ2-7; clone_size: -; v_call: TRBV30; cdr3_nt: TGTGCCTGGAGTATGGGGGCCGCATACGAGCAGTACTTC; cdr3_aa: CAWSMGAAYEQYF
d_call: -; j_call: TRBJ2-1; clone_size: -; v_call: TRBV5-1; cdr3_nt: TGCGCCAGCAGCTTGACAAACCCCATTAGCAATGAGCAGTTCTTC; cdr3_aa: CASSLTNPISNEQFF
d_call: -; j_call: TRBJ2-7; clone_size: -; v_call: TRBV9; cdr3_nt: TGTGCCAGCAGCGTAGGGAGGGGACTGACCTACGAGCAGTACTTC; cdr3_aa: CASSVGRGLTYEQYF
d_call: TRBD2; j_call: TRBJ2-7; clone_size: -; v_call: TRBV6-2/TRBV6-3; cdr3_nt: TGTGCCAGCCTCAGTATAGTAGCGGGGACCCACGAGCAGTACTTC; cdr3_aa: CASLSIVAGTHEQYF
d_call: TRBD1; j_call: TRBJ2-7; clone_size: -; v_call: TRBV2; cdr3_nt: TGTGCCAGCAGTACCGACAGGGGGCAATTTCCCTACGAGCAGTACTTC; cdr3_aa: CASSTDRGQFPYEQYF
d_call: TRBD1; j_call: TRBJ2-4; clone_size: -; v_call: TRBV12-3/TRBV12-4; cdr3_nt: TGTGCCAGCAGTTCAACGGGGACAGGGTCCAAAAACATTCAGTACTTC; cdr3_aa: CASSSTGTGSKNIQYF
d_call: -; j_call: TRBJ2-1; clone_size: few; v_call: TRBV20-1; cdr3_nt: TGCAGTGCTGGGTCGGGGGGCGGGGGCCATAATGAGCAGTTCTTC; cdr3_aa: CSAGSGGGGHNEQFF
d_call: -; j_call: TRBJ2-1; clone_size: -; v_call: TRBV12-3/TRBV12-4; cdr3_nt: TGTGCCAGCAGTTTAAACCCCCGGGCTTACAATGAGCAGTTCTTC; cdr3_aa: CASSLNPRAYNEQFF
d_call: -; j_call: TRBJ1-4; clone_size: few; v_call: TRBV28; cdr3_nt: TGTGCCAGCAACCCTATTAGTAGGGCCAATGAAAAACTGTTTTTT; cdr3_aa: CASNPISRANEKLFF
d_call: -; j_call: TRBJ1-6; clone_size: -; v_call: TRBV29-1; cdr3_nt: TGCAGCGTTGGGGACGGTGGAAATTCACCCCTCCACTTT; cdr3_aa: CSVGDGGNSPLHF
d_call: TRBD1; j_call: TRBJ2-3; clone_size: few; v_call: TRBV28; cdr3_nt: TGTGCCAGCAGTTTCCCTCAAGACAGGGCTGGGGTGACAGATACGCAGTATTTT; cdr3_aa: CASSFPQDRAGVTDTQYF
d_call: -; j_call: TRBJ2-1; clone_size: -; v_call: TRBV6-2/TRBV6-3; cdr3_nt: TGTGCCAGCAGTTTTACTAGCCTAGCTAGGAATGAGCAGTTCTTC; cdr3_aa: CASSFTSLARNEQFF
d_call: -; j_call: TRBJ2-4; clone_size: few; v_call: TRBV5-6; cdr3_nt: TGTGCCAGCAGCTTATCCGGCCGGGGGAACAAAAACATTCAGTACTTC; cdr3_aa: CASSLSGRGNKNIQYF
d_call: TRBD1; j_call: TRBJ1-3; clone_size: -; v_call: TRBV27; cdr3_nt: TGTGCCAGCAGTCGGGACAGCAACTCTGGAAACACCATATATTTT; cdr3_aa: CASSRDSNSGNTIYF
d_call: -; j_call: TRBJ2-3; clone_size: -; v_call: TRBV6-1; cdr3_nt: TGTGCCAGCGGCCCTAGCCCCTCGGTGAAAGATACGCAGTATTTT; cdr3_aa: CASGPSPSVKDTQYF